These T cell receptor beta chains were read from a single sample in a study of blood T cell repertoires in COVID-19. Using immunoSEQ multiplex PCR, the repertoire was profiled, and TCRdb retains in-frame clones only, with some absent. The top ten hold roughly 8.5% of the sample, which has about 460,000 clones, 80% to 90% seen once. The sample consisted of PBMCs or T cells enriched from blood (not recorded which). These receptor sequences come from a woman aged 55-69 years who had recovered from COVID-19. CDR3s include the opening cysteine and the closing phenylalanine or tryptophan. The D gene is left open where the match is weak. Only part of the rows carry a size: once, few, many, or a class if the clone is expanded.

>.|TRBJ2-3|TRBV7-8|.
CASSLTRVYLTDTQYF
TGTGCCAGCAGCTTAACGAGGGTCTACCTCACAGATACGCAGTATTTT
>TRBD1|TRBJ1-4|TRBV3-1/TRBV3-2|.
CASSQRDRGGEKLFF
TGTGCCAGCAGCCAGAGAGACAGGGGAGGTGAAAAACTGTTTTTT
>.|TRBJ2-3|TRBV9|.
CASSAGQNTDTQYF
TGTGCCAGCAGCGCAGGACAGAACACAGATACGCAGTATTTT
>.|TRBJ1-4|TRBV5-1|.
CASRTGSNEKLFF
TGCGCCAGCAGGACAGGATCTAATGAAAAACTGTTTTTT
>.|TRBJ2-2|TRBV5-1|once
CASSLTGGELFF
TGCGCCAGCAGCTTGACAGGCGGGGAGCTGTTTTTT
>.|TRBJ1-2|TRBV19|.
CASSIQGPYGYTF
TGTGCCAGTAGTATACAGGGTCCCTATGGCTACACCTTC
>TRBD1|TRBJ2-7|TRBV19|.
CASTGQGEGEQYF
TGTGCCTCTACCGGACAGGGGGAAGGCGAGCAGTACTTC
>.|TRBJ1-2|TRBV24-1|once
CATSSPGSADHYGYTF
TGTGCCACCAGCTCCCCGGGTTCCGCCGATCACTATGGCTACACCTTC
>.|TRBJ1-6|TRBV13|.
CASSFSVSDSPLHF
TGTGCCAGCAGCTTTTCGGTGTCGGATTCACCCCTCCACTTT
>TRBD2|TRBJ2-3|TRBV11-2|.
CASSLSAGETDTQYF
TGTGCCAGCAGCTTAAGCGCGGGGGAGACAGATACGCAGTATTTT
>.|TRBJ1-2|TRBV12-5|.
CASATEEAPYGYTF
TGTGCTAGTGCCACAGAGGAGGCTCCCTATGGCTACACCTTC
>.|TRBJ1-4|TRBV9|.
CASNERGGASEKLFF
TGTGCCAGCAACGAGAGGGGGGGTGCGAGTGAAAAACTGTTTTTT
>TRBD1|TRBJ2-5|TRBV6-1|.
CASSEARGQGTPGGETQYF
TGTGCCAGCAGTGAAGCGCGAGGACAGGGAACTCCCGGAGGAGAGACCCAGTACTTC
>TRBD1|TRBJ2-2|TRBV19|.
CASKGQLNTGELFF
TGTGCCAGCAAGGGACAGCTGAACACCGGGGAGCTGTTTTTT
>.|TRBJ2-2|TRBV5-1|.
CASSSDPGLTGELFF
TGCGCCAGCAGCTCTGACCCAGGTTTGACCGGGGAGCTGTTTTTT
>.|TRBJ1-2|TRBV5-4|.
CASSPGGGSGNYGYTF
TGTGCCAGCAGCCCTGGCGGGGGGTCAGGTAACTATGGCTACACCTTC
>TRBD1|TRBJ1-3|TRBV11-2|.
CASKDRGQGNTIYF
TGTGCCAGCAAAGACAGGGGGCAAGGAAACACCATATATTTT
>.|TRBJ2-3|TRBV7-8|.
CASSPGADTQYF
TGTGCCAGCAGTCCGGGAGCAGATACGCAGTATTTT
>TRBD1|TRBJ2-3|TRBV29-1|.
CSVAILGGGDTQYF
TGCAGCGTTGCGATCCTAGGGGGCGGGGATACGCAGTATTTT
>TRBD1|TRBJ1-2|TRBV29-1|.
CSALQGWNYGYTF
TGCAGCGCGCTACAGGGGTGGAACTATGGCTACACCTTC
>.|TRBJ1-3|TRBV11-2|.
CASSTRQNPSSGNTIYF
TGTGCCAGCAGCACCCGACAGAACCCAAGCTCTGGAAACACCATATATTTT
>.|TRBJ2-1|TRBV2|.
CASSESGGPSYNEQFF
TGTGCCAGCAGTGAATCGGGGGGCCCCTCCTACAATGAGCAGTTCTTC
>TRBD2|TRBJ2-3|TRBV24-1|.
CATSDLGLAGTRGDTQYF
TGTGCCACCAGTGATCTAGGACTAGCGGGGACTCGGGGAGATACGCAGTATTTT
>TRBD1|TRBJ2-7|TRBV9|.
CASSASSGQGYEQYF
TGTGCCAGCAGCGCTTCCTCGGGACAGGGCTACGAGCAGTACTTC
>TRBD1|TRBJ2-7|TRBV18|few
CASSPDRVGQYF
TGTGCCAGCTCACCGGACAGGGTCGGGCAGTACTTC
>.|TRBJ1-4|TRBV3-1/TRBV3-2|.
CASSPSTNEKLFF
TGTGCCAGCAGCCCTTCAACTAATGAAAAACTGTTTTTT
>TRBD2|TRBJ2-5|TRBV5-1|few
CASSLGSGGGETQYF
TGCGCCAGCAGCTTGGGAAGCGGGGGAGGAGAGACCCAGTACTTC
>TRBD1|TRBJ1-2|TRBV30|.
CAWTQLGAGGNYGYTF
TGTGCCTGGACTCAACTTGGGGCAGGGGGCAACTATGGCTACACCTTC
>TRBD1|TRBJ1-6|TRBV27|.
CASSWGQVYNSPLHF
TGTGCCAGCAGTTGGGGACAGGTTTATAATTCACCCCTCCACTTT
>.|TRBJ1-5|TRBV6-5|few
CASRGAGGNQPQHF
TGTGCCAGCAGGGGGGCAGGGGGCAATCAGCCCCAGCATTTT
>.|TRBJ1-2|TRBV4-1|.
CASSQEPQGNYGYTF
TGCGCCAGCAGCCAAGAACCCCAGGGGAACTATGGCTACACCTTC
>TRBD1|TRBJ1-2|TRBV2|once
CASSQDREDGYTF
TGTGCCAGCAGCCAGGACAGGGAGGATGGCTACACCTTC
>.|TRBJ2-1|TRBV3-1/TRBV3-2|.
CASSLVRDNEQFF
TGTGCCAGCAGCCTCGTCCGGGACAATGAGCAGTTCTTC
>TRBD2|TRBJ2-3|TRBV7-2|.
CASSLAAGADTQYF
TGTGCCAGCAGCTTAGCAGCGGGGGCAGATACGCAGTATTTT
>TRBD1|TRBJ2-7|TRBV5-1|once
CASSYTGQGSYEQYF
TGCGCCAGCAGCTATACGGGACAGGGCTCCTACGAGCAGTACTTC
>.|TRBJ1-2|TRBV2|.
CASSVSAEPYGYTF
TGTGCCAGCAGTGTATCCGCGGAGCCCTATGGCTACACCTTC
>TRBD2|TRBJ2-1|TRBV18|.
CASSPPAGGRDEQFF
TGTGCCAGCTCACCACCAGCGGGGGGCCGGGATGAGCAGTTCTTC
>TRBD1|TRBJ2-7|TRBV27|.
CASSPRDRENYEQYF
TGTGCCAGCTCCCCCCGGGACAGGGAGAACTACGAGCAGTACTTC
>.|TRBJ2-1|TRBV6-4|once
CASSVAENNEQFF
TGTGCCAGCAGTGTAGCGGAGAACAATGAGCAGTTCTTC
>.|TRBJ2-2|TRBV5-4|few
CASNKGGPDTGELFF
TGTGCCAGCAACAAGGGGGGGCCAGACACCGGGGAGCTGTTTTTT
>TRBD1|TRBJ1-2|TRBV24-1|.
CATSEPASGQSLYGYTF
TGTGCCACCAGTGAGCCCGCATCGGGACAGTCCCTTTACGGCTACACCTTC
>.|TRBJ2-2|TRBV5-1|.
CASSPLSATGELFF
TGCGCCAGCAGCCCACTTTCTGCCACCGGGGAGCTGTTTTTT
>.|TRBJ1-1|TRBV12-5|.
CASGSALRDLNTEAFF
TGTGCTAGTGGATCCGCCCTCAGGGACTTGAACACTGAAGCTTTCTTT
>TRBD2|TRBJ2-5|TRBV29-1|once
CSVEVWGGSETQYF
TGCAGCGTTGAAGTGTGGGGGGGGTCAGAGACCCAGTACTTC
>TRBD1|TRBJ1-2|TRBV27|.
CASRLAGTGGGYTF
TGTGCCAGCAGATTAGCCGGGACAGGGGGCGGCTACACCTTC
>TRBD1|TRBJ1-1|TRBV7-9|.
CASSILDRAEAFF
TGTGCCAGCAGCATCCTTGACAGGGCTGAAGCTTTCTTT
>.|TRBJ2-2|TRBV27|.
CASSPTDTGELFF
TGTGCCAGCAGTCCCACGGACACCGGGGAGCTGTTTTTT
>TRBD2|TRBJ2-1|TRBV18|.
CASSPPSGGSYNEQFF
TGTGCCAGCTCACCACCTAGCGGGGGGTCCTACAATGAGCAGTTCTTC
>TRBD1|TRBJ1-4|TRBV28|.
CASSLTGKKLFF
TGTGCCAGCAGTTTGACAGGGAAAAAACTGTTTTTT